This TCR beta chain was identified during a study of response to subunit inactivated influenza vaccine. Study-wide points: Seasonal influenza vaccination, on each occasion, was suggested by the authors to recruit few new T cells.

TCRdb reanalysed the RT-PCR reads using MiXCR and keeps one entry per CDR3 protein. The repertoire has 550,000 to 800,000 distinct CDR3 sequences, 15% to 18% of them found once; the top ten carry under 14%. This clonotype was counted only a few times. Its antigen is not known. The V end was cut by 1 base, the J end by 4 bases, with 14 bases between. Germline loops: CDR1 LGHNA, CDR2 YSLEER. This CDR3 is built from 15 residues. The rearrangement joins TRBV4-3 to TRBJ2-7; a possible D gene is TRBD1 (6 bases). The clonotype was recovered from a man aged 50 to 60 who received an inactivated influenza vaccine. Here the sequenced sample was PBMCs from blood, taken about 12 days after vaccination. CDR3 sequence: CASSQALTGSYEQYF. DNA for the CDR3: TGCGCCAGCAGCCAAGCCCTTACAGGGAGTTACGAGCAGTACTTC.